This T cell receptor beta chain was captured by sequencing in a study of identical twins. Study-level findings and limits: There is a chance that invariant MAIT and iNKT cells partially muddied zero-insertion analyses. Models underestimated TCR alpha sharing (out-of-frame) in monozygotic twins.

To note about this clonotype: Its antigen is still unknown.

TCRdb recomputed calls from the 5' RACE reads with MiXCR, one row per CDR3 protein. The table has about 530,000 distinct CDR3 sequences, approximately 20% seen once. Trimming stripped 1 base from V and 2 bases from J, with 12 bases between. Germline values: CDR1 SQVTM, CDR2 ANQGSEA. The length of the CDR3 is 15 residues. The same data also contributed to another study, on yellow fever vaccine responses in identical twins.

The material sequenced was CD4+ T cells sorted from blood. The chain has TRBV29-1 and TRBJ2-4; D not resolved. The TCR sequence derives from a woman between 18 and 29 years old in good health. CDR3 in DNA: TGCAGCGTTGAAGTTGCCAAAATAACCAAAAACATTCAGTACTTC. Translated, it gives CSVEVAKITKNIQYF.